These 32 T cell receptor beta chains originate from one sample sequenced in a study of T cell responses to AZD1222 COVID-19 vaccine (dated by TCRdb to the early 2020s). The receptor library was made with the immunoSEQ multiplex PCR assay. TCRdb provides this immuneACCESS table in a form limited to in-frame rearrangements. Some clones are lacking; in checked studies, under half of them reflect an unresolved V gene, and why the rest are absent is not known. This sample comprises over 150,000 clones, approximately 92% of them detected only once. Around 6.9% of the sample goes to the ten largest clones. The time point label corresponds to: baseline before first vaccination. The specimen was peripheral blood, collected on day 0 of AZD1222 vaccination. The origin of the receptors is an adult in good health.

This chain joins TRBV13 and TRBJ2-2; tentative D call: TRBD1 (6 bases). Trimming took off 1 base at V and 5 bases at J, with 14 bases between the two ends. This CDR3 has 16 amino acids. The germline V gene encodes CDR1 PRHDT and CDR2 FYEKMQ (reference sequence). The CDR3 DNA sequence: TGTGCCAGCAGCTTAGTCGAACAGGGAGATACCGGGGAGCTGTTTTTT. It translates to CASSLVEQGDTGELFF.

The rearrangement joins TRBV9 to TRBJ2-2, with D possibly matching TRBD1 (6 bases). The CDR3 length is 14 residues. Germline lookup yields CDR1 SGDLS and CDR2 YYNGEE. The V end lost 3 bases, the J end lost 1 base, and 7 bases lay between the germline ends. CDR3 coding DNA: TGTGCCAGCAGCGGGACAGTGAACACCGGGGAGCTGTTTTTT. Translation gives CASSGTVNTGELFF.

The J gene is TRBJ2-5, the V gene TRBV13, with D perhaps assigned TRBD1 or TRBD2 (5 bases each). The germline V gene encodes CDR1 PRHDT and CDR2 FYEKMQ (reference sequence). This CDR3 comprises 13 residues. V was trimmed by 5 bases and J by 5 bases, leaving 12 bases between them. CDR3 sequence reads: CASSVERGETQYF. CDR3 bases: TGTGCCAGCAGCGTGGAGAGGGGTGAGACCCAGTACTTC.

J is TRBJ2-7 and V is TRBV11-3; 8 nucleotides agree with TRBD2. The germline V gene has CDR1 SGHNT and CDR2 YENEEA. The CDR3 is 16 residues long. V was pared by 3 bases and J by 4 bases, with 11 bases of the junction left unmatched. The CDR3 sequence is CASSFKDGLASYEQYF. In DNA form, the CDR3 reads TGTGCCAGCAGCTTCAAAGATGGACTAGCAAGTTACGAGCAGTACTTC.

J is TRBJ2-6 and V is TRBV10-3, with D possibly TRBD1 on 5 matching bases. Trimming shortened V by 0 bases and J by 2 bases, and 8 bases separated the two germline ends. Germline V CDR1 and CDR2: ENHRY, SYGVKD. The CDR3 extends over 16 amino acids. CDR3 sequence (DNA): TGTGCCATCAGTGAGTCGAAGGGGACTGGGGCCAACGTCCTGACTTTC. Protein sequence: CAISESKGTGANVLTF.

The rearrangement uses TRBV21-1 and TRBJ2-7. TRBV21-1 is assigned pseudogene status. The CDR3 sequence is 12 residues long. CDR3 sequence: CASSKTSHEQYV. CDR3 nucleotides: TGTGCCAGCAGCAAAACGTCACACGAGCAGTACGTC.

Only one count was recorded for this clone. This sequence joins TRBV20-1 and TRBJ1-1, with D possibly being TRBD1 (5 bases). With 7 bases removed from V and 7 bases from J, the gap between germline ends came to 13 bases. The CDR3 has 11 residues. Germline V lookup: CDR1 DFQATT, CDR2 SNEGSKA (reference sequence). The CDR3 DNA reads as TGCAGTGGACCGGGACGAGGTGAAGCTTTCTTT. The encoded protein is CSGPGRGEAFF.

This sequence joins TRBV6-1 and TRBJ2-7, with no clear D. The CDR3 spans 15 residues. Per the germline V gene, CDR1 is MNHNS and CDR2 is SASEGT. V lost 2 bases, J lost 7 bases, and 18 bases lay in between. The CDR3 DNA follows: TGTGCCAGCAGTGAATGGCAGTTCGAGGTCGGTGAGCAGTACGTC. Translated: CASSEWQFEVGEQYV.

The CDR3 loop reads CASSQVAGTYEQYF. CDR3 nucleotides: TGTGCCAGCAGCCAAGTGGCAGGAACCTACGAGCAGTACTTC. The chain employs TRBV4-2 and TRBJ2-7; the D is unclear. From germline, CDR1 is LGHNA and CDR2 YNFKEQ. The CDR3 length is 14 residues. Deletions cut 1 base from V and 2 bases from J, with 9 bases between.

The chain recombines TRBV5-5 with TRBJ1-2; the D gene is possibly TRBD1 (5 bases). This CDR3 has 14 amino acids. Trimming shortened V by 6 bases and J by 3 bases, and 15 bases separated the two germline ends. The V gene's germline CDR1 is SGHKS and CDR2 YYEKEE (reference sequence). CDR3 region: CASKGERGDYGYTF. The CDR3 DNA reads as TGTGCCAGCAAAGGGGAAAGGGGAGACTATGGCTACACCTTC.

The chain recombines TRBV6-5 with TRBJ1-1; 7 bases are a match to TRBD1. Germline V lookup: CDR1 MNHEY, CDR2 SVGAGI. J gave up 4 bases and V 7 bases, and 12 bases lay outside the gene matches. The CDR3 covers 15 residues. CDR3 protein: CASNGFGQATTEAFF. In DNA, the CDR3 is TGTGCCAGCAATGGGTTCGGACAGGCGACCACTGAAGCTTTCTTT.

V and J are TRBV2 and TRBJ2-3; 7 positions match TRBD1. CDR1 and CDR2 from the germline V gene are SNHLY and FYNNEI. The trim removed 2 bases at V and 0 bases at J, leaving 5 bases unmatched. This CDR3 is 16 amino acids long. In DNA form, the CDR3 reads TGTGCCAGCAGTGAACTGGGACAGCGAAGCACAGATACGCAGTATTTT. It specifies CASSELGQRSTDTQYF.

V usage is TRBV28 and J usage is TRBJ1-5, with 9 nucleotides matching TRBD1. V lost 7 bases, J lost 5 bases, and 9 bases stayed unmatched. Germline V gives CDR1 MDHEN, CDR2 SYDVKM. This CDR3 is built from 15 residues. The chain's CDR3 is CASTGRGQGYQPQHF. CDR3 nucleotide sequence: TGTGCCAGCACCGGGAGGGGACAGGGTTATCAGCCCCAGCATTTT.

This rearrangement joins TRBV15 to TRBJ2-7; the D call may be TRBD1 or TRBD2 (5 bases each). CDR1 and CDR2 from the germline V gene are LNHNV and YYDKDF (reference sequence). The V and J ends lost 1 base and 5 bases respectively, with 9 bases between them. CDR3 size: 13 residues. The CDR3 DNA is TGTGCCACCAGCAGAGGAGGGGAAAACGAGCAGTACGTC. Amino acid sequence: CATSRGGENEQYV.

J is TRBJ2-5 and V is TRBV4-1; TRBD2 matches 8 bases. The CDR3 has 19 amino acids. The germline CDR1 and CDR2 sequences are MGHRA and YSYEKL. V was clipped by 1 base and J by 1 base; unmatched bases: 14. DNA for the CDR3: TGCGCCAGCAGCCAAGGGCTAAAGGGCCCGGGACTAGGCCAAGAGACCCAGTACTTC. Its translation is CASSQGLKGPGLGQETQYF.

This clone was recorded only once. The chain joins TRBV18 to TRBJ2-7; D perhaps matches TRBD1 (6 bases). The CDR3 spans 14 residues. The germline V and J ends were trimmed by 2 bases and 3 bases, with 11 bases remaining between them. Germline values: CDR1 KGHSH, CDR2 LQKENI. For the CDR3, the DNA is TGTGCCAGCTCACCAAGGACAGCCTACTACGAGCAGTACTTC. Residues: CASSPRTAYYEQYF.

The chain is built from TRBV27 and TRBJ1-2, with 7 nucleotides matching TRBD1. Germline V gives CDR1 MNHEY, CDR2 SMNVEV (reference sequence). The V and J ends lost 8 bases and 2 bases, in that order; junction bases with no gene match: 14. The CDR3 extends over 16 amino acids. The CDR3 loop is CASRSDRTAPNYGYTF. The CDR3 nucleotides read TGTGCCAGCCGCTCGGACAGGACCGCACCCAACTATGGCTACACCTTC.

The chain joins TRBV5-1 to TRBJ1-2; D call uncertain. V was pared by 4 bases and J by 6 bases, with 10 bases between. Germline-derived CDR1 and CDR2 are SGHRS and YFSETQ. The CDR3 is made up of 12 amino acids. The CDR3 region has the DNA TGCGCCAGCAGCGAGGCAGCGGATGGCTACACCTTC. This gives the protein CASSEAADGYTF.

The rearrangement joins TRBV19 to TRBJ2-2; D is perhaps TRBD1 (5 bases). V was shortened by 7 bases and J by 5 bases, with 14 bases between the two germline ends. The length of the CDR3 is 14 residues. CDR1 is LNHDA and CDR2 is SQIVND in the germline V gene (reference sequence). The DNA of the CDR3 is TGTGCCAGTACAGAGTTCCCAGGGACCGGGGAGCTGTTTTTT. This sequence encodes CASTEFPGTGELFF. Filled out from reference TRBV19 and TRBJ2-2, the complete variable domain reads DGGITQSPKYLFRKEGQNVTLSCEQNLNHDAMYWYRQDPGQGLRLIYYSQIVNDFQKGDIAEGYSVSREKKESFPLTVTSAQKNPTAFYLCASTEFPGTGELFFGEGSRLTVL.

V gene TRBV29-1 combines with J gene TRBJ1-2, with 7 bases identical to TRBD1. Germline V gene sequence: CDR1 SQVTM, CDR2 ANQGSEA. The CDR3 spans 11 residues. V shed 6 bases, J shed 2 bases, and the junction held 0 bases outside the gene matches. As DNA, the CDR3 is TGCAGCGTGGGACAGAACTATGGCTACACCTTC. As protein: CSVGQNYGYTF.

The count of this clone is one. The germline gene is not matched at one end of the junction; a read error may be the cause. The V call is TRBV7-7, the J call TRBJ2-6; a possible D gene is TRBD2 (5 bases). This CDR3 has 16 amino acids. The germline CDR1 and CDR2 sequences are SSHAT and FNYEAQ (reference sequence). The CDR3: CASSLVGSSGANVLTF. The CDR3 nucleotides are TGTGCTAGCAGCTTAGTTGGGAGCTCTGGGGCCAACGTCCTGACTTTC.

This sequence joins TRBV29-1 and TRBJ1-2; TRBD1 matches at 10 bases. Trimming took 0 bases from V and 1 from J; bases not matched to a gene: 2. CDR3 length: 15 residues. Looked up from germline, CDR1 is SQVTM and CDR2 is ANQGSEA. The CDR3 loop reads CSVEEGDRGNYGYTF. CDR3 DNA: TGCAGCGTTGAAGAAGGGGACAGGGGTAACTATGGCTACACCTTC.

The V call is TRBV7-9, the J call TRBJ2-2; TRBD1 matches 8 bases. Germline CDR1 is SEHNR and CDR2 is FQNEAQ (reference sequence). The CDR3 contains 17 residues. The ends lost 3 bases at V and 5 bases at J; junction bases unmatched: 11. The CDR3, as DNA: TGTGCCAGCAGCTTTAGGTCCCTGGACAGGGCGACCGGGGAGCTGTTTTTT. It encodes CASSFRSLDRATGELFF.

In DNA, the CDR3 is TGTGCCAGCAGTTTAGGTTCGACAGGGGGCGATTCACCCCTCCACTTT. This encodes CASSLGSTGGDSPLHF. The chain couples TRBV28 to TRBJ1-6; 10 bases line up with TRBD1. The V and J ends lost 2 bases and 8 bases, in that order; junction bases with no gene match: 6. Germline CDR1 reads MDHEN; CDR2 reads SYDVKM. The CDR3 runs 16 residues.

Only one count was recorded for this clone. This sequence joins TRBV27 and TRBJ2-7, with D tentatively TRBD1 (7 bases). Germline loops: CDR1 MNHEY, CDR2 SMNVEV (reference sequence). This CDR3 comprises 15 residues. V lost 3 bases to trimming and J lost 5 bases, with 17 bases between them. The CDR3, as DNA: TGTGCCAGCAGTTTCGGGACAGTGGGGGGTAACGAGCAGTACTTC. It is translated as CASSFGTVGGNEQYF.

CDR3 in DNA: TGTGCCAGCAGTCCGGACAGGGGTAGGGAGGGGTACCAAGAGACCCAGTACTTC. It encodes CASSPDRGREGYQETQYF. The J gene is TRBJ2-5, the V gene TRBV28; 9 bases agree with TRBD1. The CDR3 loop spans 18 amino acids. V was clipped by 5 bases and J by 0 bases; unmatched bases: 13. Germline loops: CDR1 MDHEN, CDR2 SYDVKM.

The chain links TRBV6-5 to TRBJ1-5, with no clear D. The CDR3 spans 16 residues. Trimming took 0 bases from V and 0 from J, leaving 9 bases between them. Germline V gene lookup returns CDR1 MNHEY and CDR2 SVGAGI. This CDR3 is CASSYSGRYSNQPQHF. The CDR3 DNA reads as TGTGCCAGCAGTTACTCGGGCAGGTATAGCAATCAGCCCCAGCATTTT.

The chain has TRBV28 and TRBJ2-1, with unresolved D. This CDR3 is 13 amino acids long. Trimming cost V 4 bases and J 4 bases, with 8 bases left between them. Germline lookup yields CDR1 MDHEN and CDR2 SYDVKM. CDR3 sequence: CASSSTAYNEQFF. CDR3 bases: TGTGCCAGCAGTTCCACAGCTTACAATGAGCAGTTCTTC.

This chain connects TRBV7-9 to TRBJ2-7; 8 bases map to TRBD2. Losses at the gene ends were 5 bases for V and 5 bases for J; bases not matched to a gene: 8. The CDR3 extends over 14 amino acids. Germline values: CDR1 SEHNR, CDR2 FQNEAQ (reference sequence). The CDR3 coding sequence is TGTGCCAGCAGCGTGGCCGGGAGGGACCACGAGCAGTACTTC. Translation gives CASSVAGRDHEQYF.

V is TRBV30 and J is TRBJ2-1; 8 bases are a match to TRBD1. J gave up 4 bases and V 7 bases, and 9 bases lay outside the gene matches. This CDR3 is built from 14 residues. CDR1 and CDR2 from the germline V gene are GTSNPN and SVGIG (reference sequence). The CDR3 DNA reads TGTGCCTCCACGAGCAGGGGGCTTTACAATGAGCAGTTCTTC. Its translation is CASTSRGLYNEQFF.

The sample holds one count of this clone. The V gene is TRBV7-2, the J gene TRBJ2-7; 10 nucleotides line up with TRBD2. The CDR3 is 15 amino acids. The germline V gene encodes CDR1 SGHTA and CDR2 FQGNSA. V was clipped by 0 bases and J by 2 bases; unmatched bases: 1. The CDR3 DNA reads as TGTGCCAGCAGCTTAGCAGGGACTAGCGCCTACGAGCAGTACTTC. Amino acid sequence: CASSLAGTSAYEQYF.

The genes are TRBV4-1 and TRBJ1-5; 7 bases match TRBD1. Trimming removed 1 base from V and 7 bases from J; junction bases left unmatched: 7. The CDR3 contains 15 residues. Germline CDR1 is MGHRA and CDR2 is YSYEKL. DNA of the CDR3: TGCGCCAGCAGCCAAGTCGAGGGGGCGAACCAGCCCCAGCATTTT. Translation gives CASSQVEGANQPQHF.